These T cell receptor beta chains were read from a single sample in a study of T cell responses to AZD1222 COVID-19 vaccine. TCRdb's copy holds only in-frame clones and misses some; the assay was immunoSEQ multiplex PCR. The sample has around 110,000 clones; roughly 87% are singletons. Sequenced material: peripheral blood, taken on day 0 of AZD1222 vaccination. These receptors all come from an adult in good health. Each CDR3 is given without its conserved first and last residue.

>TRBV19|TRBJ2-2
ASTPRGQGATGELF
>TRBV27|TRBJ2-7
ASSLSPTSYEQY
>TRBV27|TRBJ2-7
ASSKGYEQY
>TRBV14|TRBJ2-7
ASSQGGTSGGSYEQY
>TRBV6-5|TRBJ1-2
ASSYVRTGGGYGYT
>TRBV7-9|TRBJ1-1
ASSPQQGPNTEAF
>TRBV30|TRBJ1-4
AWSSAGVEKLF
>TRBV27|TRBJ2-7
ASSLLGRSYEQY
>TRBV29-1|TRBJ1-4
SAGDGNEKLF
>TRBV9|TRBJ1-2
ASSVSGVPKGYT
>TRBV19|TRBJ1-4
ASSIARATNEKLF
>TRBV7-8|TRBJ2-6
ASSLRTGGLSGANVLT
>TRBV5-8|TRBJ2-3
ASSLGGGWSTDTQY
>TRBV11-2|TRBJ1-2
ASSHRQGNPYGYT
>TRBV27|TRBJ2-1
ASSLGLHSYNEQF
>TRBV4-2|TRBJ1-4
ASSQGDSNEKLF
>TRBV27|TRBJ1-1
ASGTGVNTEAF
>TRBV28|TRBJ1-4
ASIRTGYEKLF
>TRBV5-4|TRBJ2-3
ASSEPGPQITDTQY
>TRBV5-1|TRBJ1-1
ASSLEGGVTEAF
>TRBV5-6|TRBJ2-4
ASRAGLSLPIQY
>TRBV10-3|TRBJ1-5
AISEGERDASWAQH
>TRBV12-3/TRBV12-4|TRBJ1-2
ASSLGWGGGYT
>TRBV4-1|TRBJ2-1
ASSQEGMDEQF
>TRBV7-9|TRBJ1-5
ASSLTDNQPQH
>TRBV4-1|TRBJ1-1
ASSQESVRGQGAF
>TRBV12-3/TRBV12-4|TRBJ2-5
ASSARGKETQY
>TRBV7-3|TRBJ1-6
ASSLGESRSPLH
>TRBV28|TRBJ1-1
ASSPGGRANTEAF
>TRBV2|TRBJ1-5
ASSDLRGNQPQH
>TRBV18|TRBJ2-1
ASSQSANEQF
>TRBV28|TRBJ2-7
ASSSSGESSYEQY
>TRBV5-8|TRBJ1-6
ASTKKSSYNSPLH
>TRBV10-3|TRBJ2-3
AINLDVRDTQY
>TRBV28|TRBJ2-7
ASSLQVDEQY
>TRBV2|TRBJ1-1
ASVWDGMNTEAF
>TRBV27|TRBJ1-1
ASSRRQGAMNTEAF
>TRBV5-1|TRBJ1-1
ASSSAEPTEAF
>TRBV7-3|TRBJ2-4
ASSLSGSQNIQY
>TRBV11-1|TRBJ2-1
ASSLKRDLF
>TRBV2|TRBJ1-2
ASSEARMYGYT
>TRBV5-4|TRBJ2-1
ASREGLSQYNEQF
>TRBV19|TRBJ2-6
ASSIEQGHSGANVLT